The T cell receptor beta chain under discussion was sequenced for a study of blood T cell repertoires in COVID-19. Looking at the study overall: Acute-phase and convalescent COVID-19 samples originated in the United States, Italy and Spain. Sources were T cells, B-cell-depleted T cells, or PBMCs; the material itself was cDNA or gDNA.

The V end lost 0 bases, the J end lost 4 bases, and 15 bases lay between the germline ends. This CDR3 comprises 16 residues. CDR1 and CDR2 from the germline V gene are LGHDT and YNNKEL (reference sequence). Data came from immunoSEQ multiplex PCR; TCRdb stores just in-frame clones and leaves some out. Counted here are about 340,000 clones, 70% to 90% occurring once; the ten biggest clones make up about 4.2%. The specimen was PBMCs or T cells enriched from blood (not recorded which). The chain is built from TRBV3-1 (or the pseudogene TRBV3-2) and TRBJ1-2; D may be TRBD1 (5 bases). This receptor was obtained from a woman in her 40s with acute COVID-19. CDR3 bases: TGTGCCAGCAGCCAAGACAGGGTAATAGGTCCCTATGGCTACACCTTC. Protein sequence: CASSQDRVIGPYGYTF.